Detailed here is one TCR beta chain. Its specificity is not known. The record originates from a study of cytomegalovirus exposure and HLA in healthy donors. Findings and caveats of the study: High sensitivity and specificity were reportedly achieved when the classifier diagnosed cytomegalovirus status. Productive status was seen about 90% or about 30% of the time for most TCR beta V segments in an earlier analysis. There were under 200 TCR beta chains listed as cytomegalovirus-associated.

PCR involved 60 Vbeta and 13 Jbeta primers. Profiling relied on immunoSEQ multiplex PCR, and the TCRdb table lists in-frame clones only, not all of them. The data hold 100,000 or so clones, with 80% to 90% observed a single time. The sequence derives from a man aged 25 to 40 in good health and CMV-seropositive. Sample: PBMCs.

As DNA, the CDR3 is TGCGCCAGCAGCTTGGGGGACAATAAATCTGGAAACACCATATATTTT. It encodes CASSLGDNKSGNTIYF. The chain has TRBV5-1 and TRBJ1-3, with TRBD1 as a possible D gene (6 bases). CDR1 and CDR2 (germline): SGHRS, YFSETQ. The CDR3 contains 16 residues. V lost 0 bases, J lost 1 base, and 11 bases lay in between.